This T cell receptor beta chain comes out of a study of cytomegalovirus exposure and HLA in healthy donors. Study conclusions and caveats: It is likely that the observed cluster of highly shared sequence variants was a sequencing artifact. Cytomegalovirus status was reportedly diagnosed by the classifier with high sensitivity and specificity.

The V and J ends lost 2 bases and 6 bases respectively, with 9 bases between them. CDR3 length: 13 residues. The germline gives CDR1 SGHDT, CDR2 YYEEEE. As regards this clone: Its specificity is unknown.

Researchers ran the PCR with 60 Vbeta and 13 Jbeta primers. Sequencing was performed with immunoSEQ multiplex PCR; in TCRdb, only in-frame clones are kept and a portion is missing. Among under 200,000 clones listed, around 72% were seen once. The V call is TRBV5-6, the J call TRBJ1-5; D is possibly TRBD1 (6 bases). This clonotype originated in a man younger than 35 in good health and CMV-seronegative. Specimen: PBMCs. The CDR3 bases are TGTGCCAGCAGCTTCACAGGGACTCAGCCCCAGCATTTT. Residues: CASSFTGTQPQHF.